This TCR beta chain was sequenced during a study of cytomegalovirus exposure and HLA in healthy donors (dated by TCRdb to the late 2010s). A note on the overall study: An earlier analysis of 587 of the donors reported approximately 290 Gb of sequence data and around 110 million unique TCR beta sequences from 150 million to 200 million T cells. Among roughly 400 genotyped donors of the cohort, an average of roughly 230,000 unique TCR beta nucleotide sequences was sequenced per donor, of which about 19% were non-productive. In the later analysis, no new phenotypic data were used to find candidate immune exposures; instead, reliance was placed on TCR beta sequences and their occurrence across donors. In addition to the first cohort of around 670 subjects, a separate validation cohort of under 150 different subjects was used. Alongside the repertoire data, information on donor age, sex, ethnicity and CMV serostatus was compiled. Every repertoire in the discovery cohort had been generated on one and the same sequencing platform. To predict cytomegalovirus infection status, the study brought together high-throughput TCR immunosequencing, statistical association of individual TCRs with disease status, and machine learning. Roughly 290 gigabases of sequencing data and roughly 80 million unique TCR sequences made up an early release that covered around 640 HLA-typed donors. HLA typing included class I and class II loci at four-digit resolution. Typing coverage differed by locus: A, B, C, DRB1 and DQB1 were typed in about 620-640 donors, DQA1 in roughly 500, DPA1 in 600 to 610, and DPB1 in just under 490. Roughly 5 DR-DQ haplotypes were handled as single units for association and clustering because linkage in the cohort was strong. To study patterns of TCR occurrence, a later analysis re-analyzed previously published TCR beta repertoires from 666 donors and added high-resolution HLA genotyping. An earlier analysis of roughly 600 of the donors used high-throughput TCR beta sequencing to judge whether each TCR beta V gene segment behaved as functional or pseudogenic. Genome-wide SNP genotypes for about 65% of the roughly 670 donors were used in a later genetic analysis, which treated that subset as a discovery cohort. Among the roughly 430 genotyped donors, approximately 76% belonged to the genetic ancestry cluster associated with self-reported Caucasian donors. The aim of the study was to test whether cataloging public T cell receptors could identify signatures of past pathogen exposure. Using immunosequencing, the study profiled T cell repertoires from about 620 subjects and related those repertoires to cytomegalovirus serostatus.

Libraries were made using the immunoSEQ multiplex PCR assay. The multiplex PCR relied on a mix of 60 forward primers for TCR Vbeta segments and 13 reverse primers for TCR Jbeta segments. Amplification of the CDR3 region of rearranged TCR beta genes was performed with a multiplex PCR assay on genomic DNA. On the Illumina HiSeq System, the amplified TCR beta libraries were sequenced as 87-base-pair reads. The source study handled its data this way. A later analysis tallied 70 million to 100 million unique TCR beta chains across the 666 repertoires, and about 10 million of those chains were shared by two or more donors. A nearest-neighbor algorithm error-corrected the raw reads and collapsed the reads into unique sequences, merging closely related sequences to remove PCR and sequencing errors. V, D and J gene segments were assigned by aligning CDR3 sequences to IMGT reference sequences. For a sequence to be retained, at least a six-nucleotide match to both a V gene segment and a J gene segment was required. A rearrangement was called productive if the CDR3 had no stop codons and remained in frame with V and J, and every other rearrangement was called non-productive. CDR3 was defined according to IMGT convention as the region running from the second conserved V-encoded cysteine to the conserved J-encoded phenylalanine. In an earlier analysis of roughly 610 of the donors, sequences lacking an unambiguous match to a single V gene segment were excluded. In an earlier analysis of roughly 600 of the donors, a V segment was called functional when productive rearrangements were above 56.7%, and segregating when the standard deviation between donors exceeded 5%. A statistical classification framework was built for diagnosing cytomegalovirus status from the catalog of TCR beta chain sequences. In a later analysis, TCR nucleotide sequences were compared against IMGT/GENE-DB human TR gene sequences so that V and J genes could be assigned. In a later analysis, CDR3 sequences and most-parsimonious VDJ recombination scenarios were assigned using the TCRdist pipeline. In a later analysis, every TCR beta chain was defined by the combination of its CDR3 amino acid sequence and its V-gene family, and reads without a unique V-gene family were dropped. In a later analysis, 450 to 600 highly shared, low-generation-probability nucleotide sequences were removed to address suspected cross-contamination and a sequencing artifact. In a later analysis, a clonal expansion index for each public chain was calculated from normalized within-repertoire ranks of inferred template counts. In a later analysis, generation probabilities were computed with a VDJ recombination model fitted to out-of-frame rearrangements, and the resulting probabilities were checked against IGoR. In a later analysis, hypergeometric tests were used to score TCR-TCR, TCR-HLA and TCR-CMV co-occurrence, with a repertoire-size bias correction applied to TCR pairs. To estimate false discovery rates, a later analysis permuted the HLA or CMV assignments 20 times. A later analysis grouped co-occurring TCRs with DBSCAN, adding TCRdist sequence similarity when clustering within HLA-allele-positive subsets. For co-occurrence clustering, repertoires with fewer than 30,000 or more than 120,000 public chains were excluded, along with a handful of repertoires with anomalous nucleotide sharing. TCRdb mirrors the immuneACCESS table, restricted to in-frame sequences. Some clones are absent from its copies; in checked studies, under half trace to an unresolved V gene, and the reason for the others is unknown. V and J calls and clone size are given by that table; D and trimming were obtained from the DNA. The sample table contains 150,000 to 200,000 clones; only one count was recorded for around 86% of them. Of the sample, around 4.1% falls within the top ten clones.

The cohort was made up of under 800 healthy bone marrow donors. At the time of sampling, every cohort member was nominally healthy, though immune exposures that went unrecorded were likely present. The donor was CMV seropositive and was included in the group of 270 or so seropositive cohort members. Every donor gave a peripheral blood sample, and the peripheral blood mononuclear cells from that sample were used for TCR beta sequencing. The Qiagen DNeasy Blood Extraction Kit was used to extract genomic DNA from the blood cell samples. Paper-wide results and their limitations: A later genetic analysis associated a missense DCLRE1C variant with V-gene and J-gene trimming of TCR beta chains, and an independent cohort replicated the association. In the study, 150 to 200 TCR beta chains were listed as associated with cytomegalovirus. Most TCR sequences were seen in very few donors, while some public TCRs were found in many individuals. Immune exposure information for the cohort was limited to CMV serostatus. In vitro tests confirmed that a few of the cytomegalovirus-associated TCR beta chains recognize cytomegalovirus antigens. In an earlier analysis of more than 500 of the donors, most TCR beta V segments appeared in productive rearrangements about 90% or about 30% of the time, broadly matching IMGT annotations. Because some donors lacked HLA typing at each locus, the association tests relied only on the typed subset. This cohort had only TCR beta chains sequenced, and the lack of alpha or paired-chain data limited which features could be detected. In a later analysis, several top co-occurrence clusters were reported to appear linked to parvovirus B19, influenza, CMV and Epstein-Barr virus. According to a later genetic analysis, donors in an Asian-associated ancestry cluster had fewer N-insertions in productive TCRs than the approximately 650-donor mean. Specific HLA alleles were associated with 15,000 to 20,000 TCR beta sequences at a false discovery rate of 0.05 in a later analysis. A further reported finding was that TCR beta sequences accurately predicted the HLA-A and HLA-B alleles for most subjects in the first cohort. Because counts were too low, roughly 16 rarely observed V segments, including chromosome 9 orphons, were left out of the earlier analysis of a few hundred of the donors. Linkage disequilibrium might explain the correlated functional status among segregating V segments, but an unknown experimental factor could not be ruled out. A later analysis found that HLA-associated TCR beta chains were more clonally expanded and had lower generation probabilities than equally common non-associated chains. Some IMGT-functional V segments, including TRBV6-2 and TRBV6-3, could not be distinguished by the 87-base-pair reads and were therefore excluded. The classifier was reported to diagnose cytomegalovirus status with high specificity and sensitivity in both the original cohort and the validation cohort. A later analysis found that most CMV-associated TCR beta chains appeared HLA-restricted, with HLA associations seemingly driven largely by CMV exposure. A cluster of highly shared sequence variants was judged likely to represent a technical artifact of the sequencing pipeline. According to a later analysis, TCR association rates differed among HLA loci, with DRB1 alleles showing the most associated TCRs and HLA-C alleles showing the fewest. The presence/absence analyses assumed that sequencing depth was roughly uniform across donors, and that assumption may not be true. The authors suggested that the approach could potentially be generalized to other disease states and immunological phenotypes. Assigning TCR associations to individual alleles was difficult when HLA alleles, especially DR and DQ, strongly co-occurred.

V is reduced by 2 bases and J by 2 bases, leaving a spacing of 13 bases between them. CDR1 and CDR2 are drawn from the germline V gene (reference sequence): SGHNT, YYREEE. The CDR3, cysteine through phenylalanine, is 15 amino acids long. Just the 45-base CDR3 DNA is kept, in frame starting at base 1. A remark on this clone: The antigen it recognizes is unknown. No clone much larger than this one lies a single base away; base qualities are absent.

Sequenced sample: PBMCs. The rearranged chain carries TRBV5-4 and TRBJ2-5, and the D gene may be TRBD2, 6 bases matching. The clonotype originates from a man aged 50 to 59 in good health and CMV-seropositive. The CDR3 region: CASSFGGASQETQYF. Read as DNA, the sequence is TGTGCCAGCAGCTTCGGCGGGGCCTCTCAAGAGACCCAGTACTTC.